This T cell receptor beta chain was sequenced for a study of blood T cell repertoires in COVID-19. About the study: The samples span acute and convalescent COVID-19 from the United States, Italy and Spain. T cells, B-cell-depleted T cells, or PBMCs supplied cDNA or gDNA.

Profiled with immunoSEQ multiplex PCR; TCRdb holds only in-frame clones, not every one. The sample shows about 94,000 clones, roughly 84% of them seen only once. Germline assignment: CDR1 SGHRS and CDR2 YFSETQ. The ends lost 4 bases at V and 5 bases at J; junction bases unmatched: 7. This CDR3 comprises 15 residues. The sequencing sample was made of peripheral blood. The source of this sequence is a man between 60 and 75 years old with acute or convalescent COVID-19. The V call is TRBV5-1, the J call TRBJ2-1, with 9 bases lining up with TRBD1. CDR3 sequence: CASSRPGQGDNEQFF. For the CDR3, the DNA is TGCGCCAGCAGCCGACCGGGACAGGGAGACAATGAGCAGTTCTTC.